The TCR beta chain under discussion was sequenced for a study of T cell clones after liver transplantation. Looking at the study overall: Samples came from ITN030ST, which attempted immunosuppression withdrawal within 2 years of liver transplantation. Three of eight recipients were HCV-positive; others had non-autoimmune, non-viral indications.

The study's findings and limits: Low donor cell numbers restricted donor-reactive repertoire measurement in a couple of subjects.

Some clones are missing from TCRdb's copy, which holds only in-frame ones; the method was immunoSEQ multiplex PCR. The table has tens of thousands of clones, around 90% seen once. Only one count was recorded for this clone. Its antigen is as yet unknown. Sequencing used CD4+ T cells from blood, obtained before liver transplant. The clonotype comes from a human donor who received a liver transplant.

CDR3 coding DNA: TGTGCCACCAGCAGCATTAATTCACCCCTCCACTTT. Its protein is CATSSINSPLHF. The V and J genes are TRBV15 and TRBJ1-6; D not resolved. Germline CDR1 is LNHNV and CDR2 is YYDKDF (reference sequence). Deletions cut 3 bases from V and 6 bases from J, with 3 bases between. The CDR3 sequence is 12 residues long.